Following are 20 T cell receptor beta chains from one sample sequenced in a study of shared clonotypes between healthy human individuals. Generated by immunoSEQ multiplex PCR, the TCRdb table keeps only in-frame clones and is missing some. This table holds 1,400,000 or so clones, around 98.5% found once. The sequenced sample was naive CD4+ T cells sorted from blood. Specified subset: CD45RA+ positively selected. The source is a man aged 25-40 years in good health.

The chain combines TRBV7-3 with TRBJ2-2, with D possibly matching TRBD1 (6 bases). V was trimmed by 3 bases and J by 2 bases, leaving 13 bases between them. Germline loops: CDR1 SGHTA, CDR2 FQGTGA. CDR3 length: 16 residues. CDR3 DNA: TGTGCCAGCAGCTTGTTCGGGACAACTAACACCGGGGAGCTGTTTTTT. Protein sequence: CASSLFGTTNTGELFF.

The gene calls are TRBV6-5 and TRBJ2-2; D uncertain. V was trimmed by 7 bases and J by 4 bases, leaving 10 bases between them. CDR1 is MNHEY and CDR2 is SVGAGI in the germline V gene. CDR3 length: 13 amino acids. CDR3 in amino acids: CASTRLGTGELFF. The DNA for the CDR3 is TGTGCCAGCACTAGACTCGGCACCGGGGAGCTGTTTTTT.

This clone was detected once. The V and J genes are TRBV7-9 and TRBJ2-5; 8 bases map to TRBD1. After removal of 5 bases from V and 5 bases from J, the junction contained 7 bases not matched to a gene. Germline-derived CDR1 and CDR2 are SEHNR and FQNEAQ (reference sequence). The CDR3 has 14 residues. The CDR3 protein is CASSAGGGWETQYF. In nucleotides, the CDR3 is TGTGCCAGCAGCGCAGGGGGCGGGTGGGAGACCCAGTACTTC.

The chain has TRBV28 and TRBJ1-2; 8 bases agree with TRBD1. The V and J ends lost 1 base and 6 bases, in that order; junction bases with no gene match: 1. CDR3 length equals 13 residues. The V gene's germline CDR1 is MDHEN and CDR2 SYDVKM. CDR3 DNA: TGTGCCAGCAGTTTATCAGGGGGCAATGGCTACACCTTC. It specifies CASSLSGGNGYTF.

The V and J genes are TRBV6-6 and TRBJ2-2; 7 bases line up with TRBD2. Losses at the gene ends were 8 bases for V and 6 bases for J; bases not matched to a gene: 9. CDR1 and CDR2 from the germline V gene are MNHNY and SVGAGI (reference sequence). CDR3 length: 14 residues. CDR3 sequence: CASVGGRGAGELFF. The CDR3 DNA is TGTGCCAGCGTTGGCGGGAGAGGGGCCGGGGAGCTGTTTTTT.

The chain employs TRBV6-1 and TRBJ2-7; 7 bases are shared with TRBD1. Germline V gives CDR1 MNHNS, CDR2 SASEGT. The V and J ends lost 3 bases and 5 bases, in that order; junction bases with no gene match: 4. The CDR3 totals 13 residues. This chain's CDR3 is CASSDGRGHEQYF. CDR3 DNA sequence: TGTGCCAGCAGTGATGGAAGGGGGCACGAGCAGTACTTC.

This chain connects TRBV7-8 to TRBJ2-3, with D maybe TRBD2 (5 bases). From germline, CDR1 is SGHVS and CDR2 FQNEAQ. V gave up 5 bases and J gave up 0 bases, with 21 bases separating them. The CDR3 runs 18 residues. The CDR3 DNA sequence: TGTGCCAGCAGCACTATAGGAGGATCCAGCGGAAGCACAGATACGCAGTATTTT. Protein sequence: CASSTIGGSSGSTDTQYF.

V and J are TRBV5-5 and TRBJ1-3; 7 bases are a match to TRBD1. CDR3 length: 17 residues. With V trimmed by 4 bases and J by 0 bases, 10 bases remained unmatched. Germline CDR1 is SGHKS and CDR2 is YYEKEE (reference sequence). The CDR3 DNA is TGTGCCAGCAGCCCCAGGGACAGCGAGAGCTCTGGAAACACCATATATTTT. Protein sequence: CASSPRDSESSGNTIYF.

The genes are TRBV2 and TRBJ2-7; D is ambiguous. This CDR3 region has 11 residues. Looked up from germline, CDR1 is SNHLY and CDR2 is FYNNEI. Trimming pared 3 bases from V and 9 bases from J, leaving 9 bases between. CDR3 sequence reads: CASSERFWQYF. The CDR3 nucleotides read TGTGCCAGCAGTGAGAGGTTTTGGCAGTACTTC.

The rearrangement uses TRBV7-9 and TRBJ1-4; TRBD1 agrees at 8 bases. V was pared by 5 bases and J by 6 bases, with 8 bases of the junction left unmatched. This CDR3 comprises 15 residues. Germline values: CDR1 SEHNR, CDR2 FQNEAQ (reference sequence). CDR3: CASSLGQGLDEKLFF. In DNA form, the CDR3 reads TGTGCCAGCAGCCTCGGACAGGGTTTGGATGAAAAACTGTTTTTT.

This chain links TRBV5-4 with TRBJ2-7; TRBD2 aligns across 8 bases. From germline, CDR1 is SGHNT and CDR2 YYREEE (reference sequence). Trimming at V came to 5 bases and at J to 3 bases, leaving 7 bases not matched to a gene. The CDR3 sequence is 14 residues long. The CDR3: CASSEVAGFYEQYF. As DNA, the CDR3 is TGTGCCAGCAGTGAAGTAGCGGGGTTCTACGAGCAGTACTTC.

The V and J genes are TRBV25-1 and TRBJ1-4; D gene unclear. The CDR3 totals 14 residues. Between the trimmed V and J ends, which lost 5 bases and 6 bases, there was a span of 13 bases. The germline CDR1 and CDR2 sequences are MGHDK and SYGVNS. CDR3 in DNA: TGTGCCAGCAGTCCGGACCCGAGGGATGAAAAACTGTTTTTT. This codes for CASSPDPRDEKLFF. Full variable domain (rest looked up from reference TRBV25-1 and TRBJ1-4): EADIYQTPRYLVIGTGKKITLECSQTMGHDKMYWYQQDPGMELHLIHYSYGVNSTEKGDLSSESTVSRIRTEHFPLTLESARPSHTSQYLCASSPDPRDEKLFFGSGTQLSVL.

The rearrangement joins TRBV9 to TRBJ1-5, with D maybe TRBD1 (6 bases). This CDR3 contains 14 residues. V was pared by 4 bases and J by 3 bases, with 11 bases between. Germline CDR1 SGDLS, CDR2 YYNGEE. The CDR3 loop is CASSKTGLNQPQHF. The CDR3 DNA sequence: TGTGCCAGCAGCAAGACAGGTCTCAATCAGCCCCAGCATTTT.

The V call is TRBV4-3, the J call TRBJ2-2, with a possible D match to TRBD1 (6 bases). CDR1 is LGHNA and CDR2 is YSLEER in the germline V gene. Trimming left V 2 bases short and J 7 bases short, with 14 bases between. The CDR3 contains 15 residues. The CDR3 nucleotides are TGCGCCAGCAGCCAACTCGGGACACCGATCGGGGAGCTGTTTTTT. Translated, it gives CASSQLGTPIGELFF.

V gene TRBV5-1 combines with J gene TRBJ2-7; 7 nucleotides line up with TRBD1. The length of the CDR3 is 15 residues. Germline V lookup: CDR1 SGHRS, CDR2 YFSETQ. With 4 bases clipped from V and 2 bases from J, the junction kept 9 bases outside the gene matches. As DNA, the CDR3 is TGCGCCAGCAGCGTAACACAGGGGAGTCCCTACGAGCAGTACTTC. Residues: CASSVTQGSPYEQYF.

The chain is built from TRBV7-8 and TRBJ2-7, with a weak D call TRBD2 (7 bases). Germline lookup yields CDR1 SGHVS and CDR2 FQNEAQ. The CDR3 extends over 17 amino acids. The germline V and J ends were trimmed by 10 bases and 1 base, with 26 bases remaining between them. CDR3 sequence: CATLLLGGLAASYEQYF. Written as DNA, the CDR3 is TGTGCCACCCTACTACTGGGGGGGCTAGCCGCTTCCTACGAGCAGTACTTC.

This sequence joins TRBV5-1 and TRBJ2-3; 7 bases line up with TRBD2. CDR1 SGHRS and CDR2 YFSETQ come from the germline V gene. This CDR3 has 16 amino acids. J was trimmed by 5 bases and V by 1 base; bases with no gene match: 10. CDR3 protein: CASSLSLAAEEDTQYF. CDR3 coding DNA: TGCGCCAGCAGCTTGAGTCTAGCGGCTGAGGAAGATACGCAGTATTTT.

This chain connects TRBV5-1 to TRBJ1-1, with D maybe TRBD1 (5 bases). The CDR3 is 14 residues long. Trimming took off 1 base at V and 1 base at J, with 8 bases between the two ends. Per germline, CDR1 SGHRS and CDR2 YFSETQ. The chain's CDR3 is CASSLMGQNTEAFF. The CDR3 nucleotides read TGCGCCAGCAGCTTGATGGGGCAGAACACTGAAGCTTTCTTT.

This clone was observed a single time. The gene calls are TRBV10-1 and TRBJ2-7; 10 bases line up with TRBD2. V gave up 4 bases and J gave up 7 bases; unmatched junction bases: 7. From germline, CDR1 is WNHNN and CDR2 SYGVQD (reference sequence). This CDR3 has 14 amino acids. The CDR3 DNA is TGCGCCAGCAGTGCCCTAGCGGGAGCGGGGGAGCAGTACTTC. As protein: CASSALAGAGEQYF.

This chain connects TRBV4-1 to TRBJ1-1; possible D gene TRBD1, 6 bases. This CDR3 spans 13 amino acids. Trimming removed 4 bases from V and 5 bases from J, with 11 bases in between. The germline gives CDR1 MGHRA, CDR2 YSYEKL. The CDR3 nucleotides are TGCGCCAGCAGCCGATCAGGGGTGACTGAAGCTTTCTTT. Residues: CASSRSGVTEAFF.